A selection of T cell receptor delta chains follows, all from one sample in a study of gamma-delta chains in newborns, infants, children. TCRdb fed the reads to CATT. The table has about 8,500 delta-chain clones, roughly 3.5% seen once. Sequences were obtained from blood. The source of these receptors is a child who was a newborn, infant or young child, either healthy, febrile or measles-vaccinated (not recorded which). Both conserved end residues are part of each CDR3. A D gene is named only where the DNA matches it firmly. Rows may omit the clone size; those that give it use once, few, many or a size class.

DNA | CDR3 | V | size | D | J
TGTGCCTGTGACATACTGGGGGTCACGAGCTCCTGGGACACCCGACAGATGTTTTTC | CACDILGVTSSWDTRQMFF | TRDV2 | medium-sized | TRDD3 | TRDJ3
TGTGCCTGTGACACCGTGGGGGATATCTGGGGCACCCGACAGATGTTTTTC | CACDTVGDIWGTRQMFF | TRDV2 | NA | TRDD3 | TRDJ3
TGTGCCTGTGACACCCTGGGGGATATTTGGGACACCCGACAGATGTTTTTC | CACDTLGDIWDTRQMFF | TRDV2 | many | TRDD3 | TRDJ3
TGTGCCTGTGACAGGGGGCCCCGCTCCTGGGACACCCGACAGATGTTTTTC | CACDRGPRSWDTRQMFF | TRDV2 | many | NA | TRDJ3
TGTGCCTGTGACAGAGTAATGGGGGTCCTGAGCTCCTGGGACACCCGACAGATGTTTTTC | CACDRVMGVLSSWDTRQMFF | TRDV2 | many | NA | TRDJ3
TGTGCCTGTGACACCTTAGCTGGGGGATACACCTGGGACACCCGACAGATGTTTTTC | CACDTLAGGYTWDTRQMFF | TRDV2 | medium-sized | TRDD3 | TRDJ3
TGTGCCTGTGACTACTGGGGGATAGAGCGCAGCTCCTGGGACACCCGACAGATGTTTTTC | CACDYWGIERSSWDTRQMFF | TRDV2 | NA | TRDD3 | TRDJ3
TGTGCCTGTGACGGGATTTCCTGGGACACCCGACAGATGTTTTTC | CACDGISWDTRQMFF | TRDV2 | medium-sized | NA | TRDJ3
TGTGCCTGTGACACCGTGGTGGGGGATAGGTTGCGTTCGACAGCACAACTCTTCTTT | CACDTVVGDRLRSTAQLFF | TRDV2 | few | TRDD3 | TRDJ2
TGTGCCTGTAGTACTGGGGGCTTGTACACCGATAAACTCATCTTT | CACSTGGLYTDKLIF | TRDV2 | few | TRDD3 | TRDJ1
TGTGCCTGTGACGTACTGGGGGACAGCTCCTGGGACACCCGACAGATGTTTTTC | CACDVLGDSSWDTRQMFF | TRDV2 | medium-sized | TRDD3 | TRDJ3
TGTGCTCTTGGGGAACGGGGATACACTGATAAACTCATCTTT | CALGERGYTDKLIF | TRDV1 | few | TRDD3 | TRDJ1
TGTGCCTGTGACACCGGGGGGTTCTCCTGGGACACCCGACAGATGTTTTTC | CACDTGGFSWDTRQMFF | TRDV2 | medium-sized | NA | TRDJ3
TGTGCTCTTGGGGTACTTCGCTGGGGGATACACACCGATAAACTCATCTTT | CALGVLRWGIHTDKLIF | TRDV1 | few | TRDD3 | TRDJ1
TGTGCCTGTGACCGTATACAACTGGGGGAGAGCTCCTGGGACACCCGACAGATGTTTTTC | CACDRIQLGESSWDTRQMFF | TRDV2 | NA | TRDD3 | TRDJ3
TGTGCCTGTGACCCCCCTGAGGGGACCTTGAGCTCCTGGGACACCCGACAGATGTTTTTC | CACDPPEGTLSSWDTRQMFF | TRDV2 | medium-sized | NA | TRDJ3
TGTGCCTGTGACACGGTGGGATCGTCGGGCTCCTGGGACACCCGACCGATGTTTTTC | CACDTVGSSGSWDTRPMFF | TRDV2 | NA | NA | TRDJ3
TGTGCCTGTGACGTACTGGGGGATAGGGACACCCGACAGATGTTTTTC | CACDVLGDRDTRQMFF | TRDV2 | many | TRDD3 | TRDJ3
TGTGCCTGTGACAGGGTTCCTACTGGGGGTAAAGGGTTGACAGCACAACTCTTCTTT | CACDRVPTGGKGLTAQLFF | TRDV2 | many | NA | TRDJ2
TGTGCTCTTGGGGAACCCTACGCCTGGGGGTTCGTGACAGCACAACTCTTCTTT | CALGEPYAWGFVTAQLFF | TRDV1 | medium-sized | TRDD3 | TRDJ2
TGTGCCTGTGACATACTGGGGGATACCGCCTGGGACACCCGACAGATGTTTTTC | CACDILGDTAWDTRQMFF | TRDV2 | many | TRDD3 | TRDJ3
TGTGCCTGTGACCGTATACAACTGGGGGAGAGCTCCTGGGACACCCGACGGATGTTTTTC | CACDRIQLGESSWDTRRMFF | TRDV2 | few | TRDD3 | TRDJ3
TGTGCAGCTGGGGGGTACTCCTGGGACACCCGACAGATGTTTTTC | CAAGGYSWDTRQMFF | TRAV29/DV5 | few | NA | TRDJ3
TGTGCCTGTGACACCGCGGGTACTGGGGGATATTCCCTCCGGGACACCCGACAGATGTTTTTC | CACDTAGTGGYSLRDTRQMFF | TRDV2 | medium-sized | TRDD3 | TRDJ3
TGTGCCTGTGACATACTGGGGGATACTTCCGATAAACTCATCTTT | CACDILGDTSDKLIF | TRDV2 | many | TRDD3 | TRDJ1
TGTGCCTGTGACGTACTGGGGGATATGGCCGATAAACTCATCTTT | CACDVLGDMADKLIF | TRDV2 | few | TRDD3 | TRDJ1
TGTGCCTGTGACACCGTACTGGGAGCCGATAAACTCATCTTT | CACDTVLGADKLIF | TRDV2 | many | NA | TRDJ1
TGTGCCTGTGACACTTTGCTGTACACCGATAAACTCATCTTT | CACDTLLYTDKLIF | TRDV2 | medium-sized | NA | TRDJ1
TGTGCCTGTGTTGTGCGGGATTTGACAGCACAACTCTTCTTT | CACVVRDLTAQLFF | TRDV2 | medium-sized | NA | TRDJ2
TGTGCCTGTGACACCGAAAAGATCTGGGGGATACGCTGGGACACCCGACAGATGTTTTTC | CACDTEKIWGIRWDTRQMFF | TRDV2 | few | TRDD3 | TRDJ3
TGTGCCTGTGACAATACTGGGGGATACTGCAGACCCCTGATCTTT | CACDNTGGYCRPLIF | TRDV2 | medium-sized | TRDD3 | TRDJ4
TGTGCCTGTGACACTGGGGGATTCCTCTCCTGGGACACCCGACGGATGTTTTTC | CACDTGGFLSWDTRRMFF | TRDV2 | NA | TRDD3 | TRDJ3
TGTGCCTGTGACCCTATACTGGGGGGAATAGTCCGGGACACCCGACAGATGTTTTTC | CACDPILGGIVRDTRQMFF | TRDV2 | few | TRDD3 | TRDJ3
TGTGCCTGTGACACCGGAGAAGGGTACTGGGCTCCCTCCTGGGACACCCGACAGAGGTTTTTC | CACDTGEGYWAPSWDTRQRFF | TRDV2 | NA | NA | TRDJ3
TGTGCCTTCCGCTTCCCCCAGCTAGACACCGATAAACTCATCTTT | CAFRFPQLDTDKLIF | TRDV3 | few | NA | TRDJ1
TGTGCCTGTGACCGCTTTGGGGGGGATTACACCGATAAACTCATCTTT | CACDRFGGDYTDKLIF | TRDV2 | NA | TRDD3 | TRDJ1
TGTGCCTGTGACCCCTTACTGGGGGGCTCTTTGACAGCACAACTCTTCTTT | CACDPLLGGSLTAQLFF | TRDV2 | medium-sized | TRDD3 | TRDJ2
TGTGCCTGTGACACACTGGGGGATACTTTGACAGCACAACTCTTCTTT | CACDTLGDTLTAQLFF | TRDV2 | medium-sized | TRDD3 | TRDJ2
TGTGCCTGTGACACCGGATGGGGGCCTCCTTCCTGGGACACCCGACAGATGTTTTTC | CACDTGWGPPSWDTRQMFF | TRDV2 | NA | NA | TRDJ3
TGTGCCTATGACACCGTGGGGGATTGGCGCTCCTGGGACACCCGACAGATGTTTTTC | CAYDTVGDWRSWDTRQMFF | TRDV2 | NA | TRDD3 | TRDJ3
TGTGCCTGTGACACCGTGGGGGGATATCCAGCACAACTCTTCTTT | CACDTVGGYPAQLFF | TRDV2 | NA | TRDD3 | TRDJ2
TGTGCTCTTGGGGAACCCCGGGCCTCAAAACCACTGGGGACCTTTTCGTACACCGATAAACTCATCTTT | CALGEPRASKPLGTFSYTDKLIF | TRDV1 | few | TRDD3 | TRDJ1
TGTGCCTGTGACTCCTTGGGGACTTACACCGATAAACTCATCTTT | CACDSLGTYTDKLIF | TRDV2 | medium-sized | NA | TRDJ1
TGTGCCTGTGACTGGGGGTGCACCGATAAACTCATCTTT | CACDWGCTDKLIF | TRDV2 | few | NA | TRDJ1
TGTGCCTGTGACACCGTGACTGGGGGATACGGGTCTGGGGTCGATAAGCTCATCTTT | CACDTVTGGYGSGVDKLIF | TRDV2 | few | TRDD3 | TRDJ1
TGTGCCTGTGACCCGATACTGGGGGGACCGAGCTCCTGGGACACCCGACAGATGTTTTTC | CACDPILGGPSSWDTRQMFF | TRDV2 | few | TRDD3 | TRDJ3
TGTGCCTGTGACACCGTGGGGGATCAATTCTCCTGGGACACCCGACAGATGTTTTTC | CACDTVGDQFSWDTRQMFF | TRDV2 | few | TRDD3 | TRDJ3
TGTGCCTGTGACACAGGATGGGGGATGAGCTCCTGGGACACCCGACAGATGTTTTTC | CACDTGWGMSSWDTRQMFF | TRDV2 | medium-sized | TRDD3 | TRDJ3